Here is one T cell receptor beta chain with its context. Its antigen is still unknown. CDR1 and CDR2 from the germline V gene are SGDLS and YYNGEE. The CDR3 runs 14 residues. V was trimmed by 1 base and J by 6 bases, leaving 10 bases between them. The sample belongs to a study of OX40 agonist ivuxolimab in advanced cancers. Study context: With ivuxolimab, an agonistic anti-OX40 (CD134) antibody, patients were treated.

TCRdb's table, derived via immunoSEQ multiplex PCR, lists solely in-frame clones and lacks some. The profile covers approximately 76,000 clones, with roughly 88% appearing a single time and around 5.1% taken by the ten largest. Study-wide findings and caveats: Antigens targeted by the expanded peripheral T cells were not determined.

The receptor was isolated from an adult with an advanced solid tumor such as melanoma, head and neck, liver or kidney cancer. This chain links TRBV9 with TRBJ2-2, with D possibly being TRBD1 (5 bases). The source material was CD4+ or CD8+ T cells sorted from blood, sampled in a trial of the OX40 agonist ivuxolimab. The CDR3 nucleotides read TGTGCCAGCAGCGTAAGACCCAGGGCCGGGGAGCTGTTTTTT. Translated, it gives CASSVRPRAGELFF.